These 21 T cell receptor beta chains came from one sample sequenced in a study of T cell changes during pregnancy in multiple sclerosis. Clones were sequenced by immunoSEQ multiplex PCR, and TCRdb holds only the in-frame ones, with some missing. The table has around 95,000 clones, around 92% seen once. The input for sequencing was peripheral blood, taken after pregnancy. These receptors originate from a female donor with multiple sclerosis, enrolled in a pregnancy study.

The chain uses TRBV19 and TRBJ2-5; 7 nucleotides agree with TRBD2. The CDR3 contains 15 residues. Unmatched junction bases numbered 10, after V lost 5 bases and J lost 4 bases. Per germline, CDR1 LNHDA and CDR2 SQIVND (reference sequence). The CDR3: CASSSTAGRVETQYF. The CDR3 DNA reads as TGTGCCAGTAGTTCTACAGCGGGGCGGGTAGAGACCCAGTACTTC.

V is TRBV18 and J is TRBJ2-5; possible D gene TRBD1, 5 bases. Germline CDR1 reads KGHSH; CDR2 reads LQKENI. The CDR3 extends over 14 amino acids. V shed 5 bases and J shed 0 bases, with 10 bases lying between them. CDR3: CASSAGSYQETQYF. The CDR3 nucleotides read TGTGCCAGCTCAGCAGGGTCATACCAAGAGACCCAGTACTTC.

The chain employs TRBV6-4 and TRBJ2-1, with TRBD2 matching over 10 bases. Germline CDR1 is MRHNA and CDR2 is SNTAGT. After removal of 0 bases from V and 8 bases from J, the junction contained 7 bases not matched to a gene. CDR3 length: 16 residues. The DNA for the CDR3 is TGTGCCAGCAGTGACTCAGTAGGGACTAGCGCAGATGAGCAGTTCTTC. This encodes CASSDSVGTSADEQFF.

The chain recombines TRBV7-2 with TRBJ2-5; D remains unclear. Trimming pared 1 base from V and 7 bases from J, leaving 13 bases between. CDR1 SGHTA and CDR2 FQGNSA come from the germline V gene. CDR3 length: 14 residues. CDR3 sequence: CASSLDQAHGTQYF. In DNA, the CDR3 is TGTGCCAGCAGCTTAGACCAGGCGCATGGGACCCAGTACTTC. Supplemented by reference TRBV7-2 and TRBJ2-5, the full variable domain reads GAGVSQSPSNKVTEKGKDVELRCDPISGHTALYWYRQSLGQGLEFLIYFQGNSAPDKSGLPSDRFSAERTGGSVSTLTIQRTQQEDSAVYLCASSLDQAHGTQYFGPGTRLLVL.

The chain has TRBV4-3 and TRBJ2-1, with 8 nucleotides matching TRBD2. Germline-derived CDR1 and CDR2 are LGHNA and YSLEER. The CDR3 runs 15 residues. Trimming at V came to 1 base and at J to 9 bases, leaving 8 bases not matched to a gene. The CDR3 DNA sequence: TGCGCCAGCAGCCAAGCCGGGACTAGTTCGGGTGAGCAGTTCTTC. The encoded protein is CASSQAGTSSGEQFF.

This chain joins TRBV29-1 and TRBJ2-2; a weak D match, TRBD2 (5 bases). The CDR3 spans 12 residues. V lost 4 bases and J lost 7, with 10 bases in between. CDR1 is SQVTM and CDR2 is ANQGSEA in the germline V gene. The CDR3 region has the DNA TGCAGCGTTGTTGAGGGCGGCGGGGAGCTGTTTTTT. Translating gives CSVVEGGGELFF.

The chain uses TRBV19 and TRBJ2-7, with 10 bases lining up with TRBD1. Looked up from germline, CDR1 is LNHDA and CDR2 is SQIVND (reference sequence). This CDR3 has 15 amino acids. The V segment lost 4 bases and the J segment 4 bases; nucleotides outside the gene matches: 7. CDR3 DNA: TGTGCCAGTAGTACTTCGACAGGGGGCGGTTACGAGCAGTACTTC. Protein sequence: CASSTSTGGGYEQYF.

This rearrangement joins TRBV5-1 to TRBJ2-7; TRBD1 matches 9 bases. Per the germline V gene, CDR1 is SGHRS and CDR2 is YFSETQ. The V and J ends lost 0 bases and 3 bases, in that order; junction bases with no gene match: 7. The CDR3 loop spans 16 amino acids. The CDR3 region has the DNA TGCGCCAGCAGCTTGGGGCGGACAGGGGAAAACTACGAGCAGTACTTC. Its translation: CASSLGRTGENYEQYF.

In DNA form, the CDR3 reads TGTGCCAGCAGTGAAGAAGGGGGTGGGGCCTACAACCTCCGGAATGAGCAGTTCTTC. As protein: CASSEEGGGAYNLRNEQFF. This sequence joins TRBV2 and TRBJ2-1, with D maybe TRBD1 (6 bases). Trimming cost V 1 base and J 7 bases, with 26 bases left between them. The CDR3 is 19 amino acids. Germline V CDR1 and CDR2: SNHLY, FYNNEI.

This chain uses TRBV7-9 with TRBJ2-1, with a possible D match to TRBD2 (5 bases). This CDR3 region has 12 residues. Germline CDR1 SEHNR, CDR2 FQNEAQ (reference sequence). V was clipped by 1 base and J by 8 bases, with 6 bases between them. CDR3 DNA sequence: TGTGCCAGCAGCTTAGGGGGAGATGAGCAGTTCTTC. As protein: CASSLGGDEQFF.

The chain uses TRBV6-5 and TRBJ1-3; D gene ambiguous. Germline CDR1 is MNHEY and CDR2 is SVGAGI. V lost 6 bases to trimming and J lost 4 bases, with 13 bases between them. The CDR3 loop spans 14 amino acids. The CDR3, as DNA: TGTGCCAGCAGCCCCTCGGGTGCAGGAAACACCATATATTTT. This translates into CASSPSGAGNTIYF.

J is TRBJ2-3 and V is TRBV10-3, with 10 bases that match TRBD2. Germline assignment: CDR1 ENHRY and CDR2 SYGVKD. V dropped 1 base and J dropped 6; count of bases not matched to a gene: 10. The CDR3 is 17 residues long. The CDR3 DNA reads TGTGCCATCAGTGAGTGGCGAGCGGGGGGGAAAATGGATACGCAGTATTTT. This translates into CAISEWRAGGKMDTQYF.

The chain combines TRBV10-3 with TRBJ2-7, with TRBD1 matching over 7 bases. Germline V CDR1 and CDR2: ENHRY, SYGVKD. The CDR3 covers 14 residues. The ends lost 4 bases at V and 7 bases at J; junction bases unmatched: 10. CDR3 residues: CAISAIGGAREQYF. DNA of the CDR3: TGTGCCATCAGTGCGATAGGGGGCGCGAGGGAGCAGTACTTC.

The J gene is TRBJ1-6, the V gene TRBV27, with 10 bases aligning to TRBD1. The CDR3 is 16 amino acids. Per the germline V gene, CDR1 is MNHEY and CDR2 is SMNVEV (reference sequence). V was pared by 3 bases and J by 9 bases, with 8 bases of the junction left unmatched. The CDR3, as DNA: TGTGCCAGCAGTTTTAGAGACAGGGGGCTTGGTTCACCCCTCCACTTT. Its translation: CASSFRDRGLGSPLHF.

The chain combines TRBV6-6 with TRBJ2-7, with TRBD1 as a possible D gene (5 bases). Trimming removed 6 bases from V and 2 bases from J, with 11 bases in between. In germline, CDR1 is MNHNY, CDR2 SVGAGI (reference sequence). There are 13 residues in the CDR3. The CDR3 coding sequence is TGTGCCAGCAGAGAGACAGCTGCCTACGAGCAGTACTTC. This gives the protein CASRETAAYEQYF.

A note on this clone: At the DNA level, this CDR3 is encoded by other sequences in the same sample as well. This chain links TRBV4-1 with TRBJ1-1, with D possibly TRBD1 on 5 matching bases. Deletions cut 3 bases from V and 0 bases from J, with 8 bases between. Germline V gives CDR1 MGHRA, CDR2 YSYEKL. The CDR3 is 14 amino acids. CDR3: CASSQQGVNTEAFF. CDR3 bases: TGCGCCAGCAGCCAGCAGGGTGTGAACACTGAAGCTTTCTTT.

The CDR3 DNA follows: TGTGCCAGCAGCCAAGAGATCCTTGGCGGGAACTCCTACGAGCAGTACTTC. This codes for CASSQEILGGNSYEQYF. V usage is TRBV4-2 and J usage is TRBJ2-7, with a tentative D call TRBD2 (6 bases). Trimming stripped 0 bases from V and 0 bases from J, with 15 bases between. The CDR3 has 17 residues. Germline CDR1 and CDR2: LGHNA and YNFKEQ.

The gene calls are TRBV27 and TRBJ2-1, with 12 bases matching TRBD2. The CDR3 is 15 amino acids. The V segment lost 7 bases and the J segment 8 bases; nucleotides outside the gene matches: 9. CDR1 and CDR2 (germline): MNHEY, SMNVEV (reference sequence). Here the CDR3 reads CASTRGLAGLDEQFF. The CDR3 DNA is TGTGCCAGCACTCGAGGACTAGCGGGATTAGATGAGCAGTTCTTC.

The chain has TRBV4-1 and TRBJ2-7; D is uncertain. V lost 0 bases and J lost 5, with 8 bases in between. The CDR3 is made up of 13 amino acids. Germline V gives CDR1 MGHRA, CDR2 YSYEKL. The CDR3 coding sequence is TGCGCCAGCAGCCAAGACAGGTACAACGAGCAGTACTTC. The encoded protein is CASSQDRYNEQYF.

This clone was picked up one time. The gene calls are TRBV19 and TRBJ1-2, with D tentatively TRBD1 (6 bases). The CDR3 consists of 12 residues. The V end lost 10 bases, the J end lost 5 bases, and 14 bases lay between the germline ends. Per the germline V gene, CDR1 is LNHDA and CDR2 is SQIVND (reference sequence). CDR3 protein: CAISGDTYGYTF. The CDR3 DNA sequence: TGTGCCATATCAGGGGACACTTATGGCTACACCTTC.

The gene calls are TRBV4-1 and TRBJ1-1; 8 bases are a match to TRBD1. The CDR3 contains 15 residues. Per the germline V gene, CDR1 is MGHRA and CDR2 is YSYEKL. V was clipped by 2 bases and J by 5 bases; unmatched bases: 7. CDR3 protein: CASSQPDRAGTEAFF. CDR3 bases: TGCGCCAGCAGCCAACCGGACAGGGCGGGAACTGAAGCTTTCTTT.